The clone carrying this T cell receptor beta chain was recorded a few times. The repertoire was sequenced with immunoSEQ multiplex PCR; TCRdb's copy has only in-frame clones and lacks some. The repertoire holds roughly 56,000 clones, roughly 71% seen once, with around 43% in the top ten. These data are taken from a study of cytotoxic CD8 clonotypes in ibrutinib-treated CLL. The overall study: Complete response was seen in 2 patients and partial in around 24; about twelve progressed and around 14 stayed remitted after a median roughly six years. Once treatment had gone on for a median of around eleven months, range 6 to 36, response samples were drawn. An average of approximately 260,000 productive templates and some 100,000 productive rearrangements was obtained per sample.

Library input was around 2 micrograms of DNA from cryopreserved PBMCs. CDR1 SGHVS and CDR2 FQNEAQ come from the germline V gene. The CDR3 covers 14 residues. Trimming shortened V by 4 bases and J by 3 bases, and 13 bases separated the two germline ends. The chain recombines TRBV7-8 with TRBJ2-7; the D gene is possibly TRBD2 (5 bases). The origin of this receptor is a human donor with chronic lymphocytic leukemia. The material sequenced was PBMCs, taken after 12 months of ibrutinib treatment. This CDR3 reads CASSSLGGSYEQYF. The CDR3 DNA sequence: TGTGCCAGCAGCTCCCTTGGTGGGAGCTACGAGCAGTACTTC.